Here is one TCR beta chain with its context. This sample was included in a study of blood T cell repertoires in COVID-19. TCRdb's table, derived via immunoSEQ multiplex PCR, lists solely in-frame clones and lacks some. This table has 200,000 to 250,000 clones, almost 90% appearing once. The CDR3 runs 17 residues. The V end was cut by 2 bases, the J end by 3 bases, with 16 bases between. CDR1 is KGHSH and CDR2 is LQKENI in the germline V gene. This chain links TRBV18 with TRBJ2-2; D gene unclear. The sequenced material came from PBMCs or T cells enriched from blood (not recorded which). The receptor comes from a man aged 25 to 40 who had been exposed to COVID-19. As DNA, the CDR3 is TGTGCCAGCTCACCAGGTCCTTCGGGTTATTACACCGGGGAGCTGTTTTTT. It specifies CASSPGPSGYYTGELFF.